The 10 T cell receptor beta chains reported below all come from one sample, sequenced in a study of T cells in tumors after PD-1 blockade (dated by TCRdb to between 2019 and 2020). The method behind the library was the immunoSEQ multiplex PCR assay. TCRdb obtained this table from immuneACCESS and retained in-frame rearrangements with V and J assigned. These tables miss some clones; where compared with another copy, unresolved V genes account for less than half of the shortfall, and the remainder is unexplained. The sample table holds over 30,000 clones, of which more than 70% were seen once. Approximately 38% of the sample lies in the top ten. In the paper's terms, the time point label means: before anti-PD-1 therapy. The starting material was PBMCs, obtained before anti-PD-1 treatment. These receptors were collected from a human donor with basal cell carcinoma.

V gene TRBV6-4 combines with J gene TRBJ1-1, with 9 bases that match TRBD1. The trim removed 6 bases at V and 5 bases at J, leaving 4 bases unmatched. The V gene's germline CDR1 is MRHNA and CDR2 SNTAGT. The CDR3 has 13 amino acids. In DNA, the CDR3 is TGTGCCAGCAGCCTGGACAGGGGAACTGAAGCTTTCTTT. Encoded protein: CASSLDRGTEAFF.

The J gene is TRBJ2-3, the V gene TRBV14; 9 bases fit TRBD1. The CDR3 loop spans 15 amino acids. V trimming: 5 bases; J trimming: 1 base; junction bases outside the gene matches: 4. CDR1 and CDR2 from the germline V gene are SGHDN and FVKESK. In nucleotides, the CDR3 is TGTGCCAGCAGCAGGGACAGGGAGGGCACAGATACGCAGTATTTT. This encodes CASSRDREGTDTQYF.

The V call is TRBV4-3, the J call TRBJ2-7; D remains ambiguous. V lost 4 bases and J lost 5, with 12 bases in between. The length of the CDR3 is 13 residues. Germline CDR1 reads LGHNA; CDR2 reads YSLEER. The CDR3 loop reads CASSRYQGDEQYF. As DNA, the CDR3 is TGCGCCAGCAGCCGTTATCAAGGAGACGAGCAGTACTTC.

V is TRBV7-9 and J is TRBJ2-1; D perhaps matches TRBD1 (6 bases). V lost 8 bases and J lost 7, with 12 bases in between. The CDR3 consists of 12 residues. CDR1 is SEHNR and CDR2 is FQNEAQ in the germline V gene (reference sequence). The CDR3 loop reads CASSDTGNEQFF. The CDR3 DNA follows: TGTGCCAGCTCGGACACAGGGAATGAGCAGTTCTTC. Full variable domain (rest looked up from reference TRBV7-9 and TRBJ2-1): DTGVSQNPRHKITKRGQNVTFRCDPISEHNRLYWYRQTLGQGPEFLTYFQNEAQLEKSRLLSDRFSAERPKGSFSTLEIQRTEQGDSAMYLCASSDTGNEQFFGPGTRLTVL.

The chain couples TRBV18 to TRBJ2-3, with D perhaps TRBD1 (5 bases). V lost 6 bases and J lost 4, with 11 bases in between. The germline CDR1 and CDR2 sequences are KGHSH and LQKENI. The CDR3 totals 13 residues. The CDR3 sequence: CASSPDSPDTQYF. The DNA for the CDR3 is TGTGCCAGCTCGCCCGACAGTCCAGATACGCAGTATTTT.

The chain has TRBV3-1 (or the pseudogene TRBV3-2) and TRBJ2-7; TRBD2 matches 9 bases. CDR1 is LGHDT, CDR2 YNNKEL, per germline (reference sequence). CDR3 length: 18 residues. After removal of 2 bases from V and 0 bases from J, the junction contained 11 bases not matched to a gene. CDR3 coding DNA: TGTGCCAGCAGCCAATCTATCGCTCTAGCGGGAAGCTCCTACGAGCAGTACTTC. This codes for CASSQSIALAGSSYEQYF.

The chain carries TRBV28 and TRBJ2-2; 8 positions match TRBD1. The CDR3 is 16 amino acids. Trimming cost V 8 bases and J 1 base; bases outside gene matches: 9. The V gene's germline CDR1 is MDHEN and CDR2 SYDVKM. In DNA form, the CDR3 reads TGTGCCAGCGGGACATCCGGGACAGGGAACACCGGGGAGCTGTTTTTT. Its protein is CASGTSGTGNTGELFF.

The chain combines TRBV2 with TRBJ1-2; D remains unclear. CDR1 is SNHLY and CDR2 is FYNNEI in the germline V gene. Trimming took 4 bases from V and 3 from J, leaving 3 bases between them. The CDR3 totals 11 residues. The CDR3 region is CASSGDYGYTF. CDR3 DNA sequence: TGTGCCAGCAGTGGGGACTATGGCTACACCTTC.

V gene TRBV30 combines with J gene TRBJ1-2, with TRBD1 as a possible D gene (5 bases). Trimming removed 0 bases at V and 6 bases at J, with 11 bases between. Germline V gives CDR1 GTSNPN, CDR2 SVGIG (reference sequence). CDR3 length: 13 amino acids. CDR3 residues: CAWSVGQGNGYTF. The CDR3 DNA follows: TGTGCCTGGAGTGTAGGGCAGGGTAATGGCTACACCTTC.

This chain links TRBV5-4 with TRBJ2-6; D not certain. V gave up 2 bases and J gave up 0 bases, with 0 bases separating them. The CDR3 sequence is 13 residues long. The germline CDR1 and CDR2 sequences are SGHNT and YYREEE (reference sequence). CDR3 region: CASSFSGANVLTF. CDR3 DNA sequence: TGTGCCAGCAGCTTCTCTGGGGCCAACGTCCTGACTTTC.